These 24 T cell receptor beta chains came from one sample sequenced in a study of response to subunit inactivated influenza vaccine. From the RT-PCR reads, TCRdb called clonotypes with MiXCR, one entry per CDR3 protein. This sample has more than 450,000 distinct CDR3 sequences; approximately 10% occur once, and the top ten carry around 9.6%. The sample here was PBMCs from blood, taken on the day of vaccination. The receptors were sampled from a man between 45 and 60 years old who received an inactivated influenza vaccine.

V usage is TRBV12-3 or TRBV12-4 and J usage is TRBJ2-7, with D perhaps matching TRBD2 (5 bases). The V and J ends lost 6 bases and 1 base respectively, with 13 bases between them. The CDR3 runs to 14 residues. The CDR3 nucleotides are TGTGCCAGCAGCTCGGCCAGCGGTTCCTACGAGCAGTACTTC. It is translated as CASSSASGSYEQYF.

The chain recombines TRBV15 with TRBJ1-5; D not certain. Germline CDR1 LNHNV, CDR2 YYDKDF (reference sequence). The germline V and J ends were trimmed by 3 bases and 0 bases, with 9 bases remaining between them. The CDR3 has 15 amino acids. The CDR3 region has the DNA TGTGCCACCAGCAGCGGACGGAATAGCAATCAGCCCCAGCATTTT. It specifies CATSSGRNSNQPQHF. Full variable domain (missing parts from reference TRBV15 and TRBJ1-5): DAMVIQNPRYQVTQFGKPVTLSCSQTLNHNVMYWYQQKSSQAPKLLFHYYDKDFNNEADTPDNFQSRRPNTSFCFLDIRSPGLGDTAMYLCATSSGRNSNQPQHFGDGTRLSIL.

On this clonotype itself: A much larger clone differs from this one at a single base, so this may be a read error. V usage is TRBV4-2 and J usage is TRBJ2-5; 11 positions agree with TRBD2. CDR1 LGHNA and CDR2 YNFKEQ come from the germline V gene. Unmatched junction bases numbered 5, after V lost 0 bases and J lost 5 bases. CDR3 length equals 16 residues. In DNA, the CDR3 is TGTGCCAGCAGCCAAGACCTAGCGGGGGGCCATGAGACCCAGTACTTC. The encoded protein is CASSQDLAGGHETQYF.

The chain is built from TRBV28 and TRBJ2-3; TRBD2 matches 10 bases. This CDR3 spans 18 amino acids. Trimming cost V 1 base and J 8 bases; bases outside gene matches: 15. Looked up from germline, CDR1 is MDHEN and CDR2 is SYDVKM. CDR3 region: CASSLLPLAGAGGGTQYF. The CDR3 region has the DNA TGTGCCAGCAGTTTATTACCCCTAGCGGGGGCAGGGGGAGGTACGCAGTATTTT.

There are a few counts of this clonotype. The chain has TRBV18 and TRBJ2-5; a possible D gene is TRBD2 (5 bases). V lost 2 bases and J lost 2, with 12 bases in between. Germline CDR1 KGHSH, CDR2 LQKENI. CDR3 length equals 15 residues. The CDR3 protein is CASSPFPSGQETQYF. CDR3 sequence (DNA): TGTGCCAGCTCACCATTCCCTTCGGGACAAGAGACCCAGTACTTC.

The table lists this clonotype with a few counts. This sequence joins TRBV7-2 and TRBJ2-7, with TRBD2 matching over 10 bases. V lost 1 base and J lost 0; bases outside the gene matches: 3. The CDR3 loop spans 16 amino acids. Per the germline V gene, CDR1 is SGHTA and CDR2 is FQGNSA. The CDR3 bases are TGTGCCAGCAGCTTAGGATCTAGCGGGAGCTCCTACGAGCAGTACTTC. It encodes CASSLGSSGSSYEQYF.

The CDR3: CASSLSRDRGNTGELFF. The CDR3 region has the DNA TGTGCCAGCAGCTTATCCCGGGACAGGGGGAACACCGGGGAGCTGTTTTTT. The chain joins TRBV7-3 to TRBJ2-2; TRBD1 agrees at 10 bases. The germline gives CDR1 SGHTA, CDR2 FQGTGA. The CDR3 runs 17 residues. Unmatched junction bases numbered 4, after V lost 2 bases and J lost 1 base.

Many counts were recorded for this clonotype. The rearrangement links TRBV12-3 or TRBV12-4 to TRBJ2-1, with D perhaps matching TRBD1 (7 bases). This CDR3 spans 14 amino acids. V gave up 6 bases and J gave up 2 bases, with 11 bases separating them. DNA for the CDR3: TGTGCCAGCAGACCCAGGGGGGCCTACAATGAGCAGTTCTTC. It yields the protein CASRPRGAYNEQFF.

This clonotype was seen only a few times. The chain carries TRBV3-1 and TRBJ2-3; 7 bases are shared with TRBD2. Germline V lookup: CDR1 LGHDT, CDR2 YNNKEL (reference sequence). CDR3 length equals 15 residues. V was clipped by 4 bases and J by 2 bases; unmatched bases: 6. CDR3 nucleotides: TGTGCCAGCAGCCCCGCCGGGACTAACACAGATACGCAGTATTTT. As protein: CASSPAGTNTDTQYF.

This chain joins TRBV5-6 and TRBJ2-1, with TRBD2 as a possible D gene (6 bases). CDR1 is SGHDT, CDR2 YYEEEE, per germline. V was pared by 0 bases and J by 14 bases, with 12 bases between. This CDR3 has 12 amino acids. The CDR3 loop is CASSLEGGREFF. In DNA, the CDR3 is TGTGCCAGCAGCTTGGAGGGAGGTAGGGAGTTCTTC.

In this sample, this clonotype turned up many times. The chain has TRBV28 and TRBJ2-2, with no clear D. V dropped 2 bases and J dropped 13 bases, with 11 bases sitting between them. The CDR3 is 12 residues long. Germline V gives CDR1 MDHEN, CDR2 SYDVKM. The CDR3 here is CASSLISRWLFF. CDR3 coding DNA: TGTGCCAGCAGTTTAATATCCAGATGGCTGTTTTTT.

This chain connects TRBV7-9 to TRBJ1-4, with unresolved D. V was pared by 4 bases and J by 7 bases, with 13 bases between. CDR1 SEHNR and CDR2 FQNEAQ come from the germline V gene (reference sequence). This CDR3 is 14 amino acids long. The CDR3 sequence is CASSSHIGGEKLFF. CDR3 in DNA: TGTGCCAGCAGCTCCCACATTGGCGGTGAAAAACTGTTTTTT.

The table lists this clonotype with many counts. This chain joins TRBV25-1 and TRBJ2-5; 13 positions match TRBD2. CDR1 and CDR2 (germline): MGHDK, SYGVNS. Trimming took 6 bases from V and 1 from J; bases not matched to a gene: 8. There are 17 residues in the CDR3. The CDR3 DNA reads TGTGCCAGCAGCTCTACTAGCGGGGGGGCACCCCAAGAGACCCAGTACTTC. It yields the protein CASSSTSGGAPQETQYF.

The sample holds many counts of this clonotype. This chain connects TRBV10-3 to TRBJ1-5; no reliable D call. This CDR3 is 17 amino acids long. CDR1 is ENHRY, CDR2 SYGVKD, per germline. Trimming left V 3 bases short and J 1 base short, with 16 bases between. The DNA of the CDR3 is TGTGCCATCAGTGATTGGGATCCTAGGAGAAGCAATCAGCCCCAGCATTTT. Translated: CAISDWDPRRSNQPQHF.

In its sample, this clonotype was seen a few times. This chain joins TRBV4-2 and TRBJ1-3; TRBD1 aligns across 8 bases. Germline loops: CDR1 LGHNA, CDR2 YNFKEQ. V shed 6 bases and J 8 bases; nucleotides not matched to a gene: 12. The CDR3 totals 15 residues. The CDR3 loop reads CASSIWGQESDTIYF. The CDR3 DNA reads TGTGCCAGCAGTATATGGGGACAGGAGTCGGACACCATATATTTT.

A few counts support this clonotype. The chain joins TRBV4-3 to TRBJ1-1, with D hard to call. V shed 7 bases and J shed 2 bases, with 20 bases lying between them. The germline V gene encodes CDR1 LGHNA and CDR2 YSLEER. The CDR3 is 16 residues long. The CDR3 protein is CASKFTRASVNTEAFF. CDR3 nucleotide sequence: TGCGCCAGCAAATTCACCCGGGCCTCGGTAAACACTGAAGCTTTCTTT.

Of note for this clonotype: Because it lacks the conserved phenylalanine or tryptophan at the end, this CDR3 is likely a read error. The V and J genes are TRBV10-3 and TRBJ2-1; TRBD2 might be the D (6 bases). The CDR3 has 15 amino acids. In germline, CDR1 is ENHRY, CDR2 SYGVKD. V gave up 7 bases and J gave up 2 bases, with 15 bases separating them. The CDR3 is CAINEISGPYNEQFL. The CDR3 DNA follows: TGTGCCATCAACGAGATTAGCGGCCCCTACAATGAGCAGTTCTTA.

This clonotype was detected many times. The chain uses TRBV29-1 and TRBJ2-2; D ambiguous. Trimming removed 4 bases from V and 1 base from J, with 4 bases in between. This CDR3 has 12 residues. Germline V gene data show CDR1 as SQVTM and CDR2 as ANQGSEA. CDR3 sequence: CSVGGNTGELFF. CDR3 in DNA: TGCAGCGTTGGAGGGAACACCGGGGAGCTGTTTTTT.

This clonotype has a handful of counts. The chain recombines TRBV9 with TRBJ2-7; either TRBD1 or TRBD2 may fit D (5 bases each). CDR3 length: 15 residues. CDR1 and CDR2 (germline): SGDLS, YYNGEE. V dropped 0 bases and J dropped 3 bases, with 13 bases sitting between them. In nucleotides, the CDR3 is TGTGCCAGCAGCGTAGGTGGGACCATTCACTACGAGCAGTACTTC. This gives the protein CASSVGGTIHYEQYF.

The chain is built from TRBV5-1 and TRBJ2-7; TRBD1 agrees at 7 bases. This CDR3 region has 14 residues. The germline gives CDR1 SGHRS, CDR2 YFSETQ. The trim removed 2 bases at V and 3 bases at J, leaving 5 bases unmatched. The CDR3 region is CASSFRTGNYEQYF. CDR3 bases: TGCGCCAGCAGCTTCAGGACAGGCAACTACGAGCAGTACTTC.

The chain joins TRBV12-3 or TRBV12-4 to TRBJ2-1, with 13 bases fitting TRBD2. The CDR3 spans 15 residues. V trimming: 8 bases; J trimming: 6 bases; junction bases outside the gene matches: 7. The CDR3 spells CASRLAGGQGNEQFF. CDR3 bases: TGTGCCAGCCGACTAGCGGGGGGCCAAGGCAATGAGCAGTTCTTC.

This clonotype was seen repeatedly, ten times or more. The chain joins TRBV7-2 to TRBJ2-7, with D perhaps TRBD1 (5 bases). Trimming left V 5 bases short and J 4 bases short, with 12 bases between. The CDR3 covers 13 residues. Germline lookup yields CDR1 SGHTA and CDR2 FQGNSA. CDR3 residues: CASSMTVWYEQYF. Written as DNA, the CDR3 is TGTGCCAGCAGCATGACAGTTTGGTACGAGCAGTACTTC.

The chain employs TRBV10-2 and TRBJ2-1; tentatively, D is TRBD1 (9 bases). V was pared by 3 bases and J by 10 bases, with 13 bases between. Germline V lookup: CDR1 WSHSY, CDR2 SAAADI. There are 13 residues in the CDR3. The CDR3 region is CASSDSGTGEQFF. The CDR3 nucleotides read TGCGCCAGCAGTGATAGCGGGACAGGGGAGCAGTTCTTC.

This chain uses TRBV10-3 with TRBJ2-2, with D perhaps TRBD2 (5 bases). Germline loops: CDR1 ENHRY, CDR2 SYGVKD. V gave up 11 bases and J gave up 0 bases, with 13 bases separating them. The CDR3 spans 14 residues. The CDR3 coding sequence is TGTGCCGGTTCTACGGGGTCGAACACCGGGGAGCTGTTTTTT. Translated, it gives CAGSTGSNTGELFF.